Listed below are T cell receptor beta chains from one sample, sequenced in a study of T cells in Graves' hyperthyroidism and ophthalmopathy. One entry per CDR3 protein results from TCRdb running MiXCR on the multiplex PCR reads. The sample has approximately 520,000 distinct CDR3 sequences, less than 25% seen once. The sequenced sample consisted of blood. These receptors were obtained from a woman in her 30s with Graves' ophthalmopathy. The CDR3 runs from the conserved cysteine through the conserved F or W. The D gene is left open where the match is weak.

d_call	v_call	cdr3_aa
.	TRBV3-1	CASSQDRAVSTF
TRBD1	TRBV9	CASSLQGEGNQPQHF
TRBD2	TRBV11-2	CASSLNLGDYLTETQYF
.	TRBV12-3/TRBV12-4	CASSLEHTNTEAFF
TRBD1	TRBV7-2	CASRSGQGNSPLHF
.	TRBV12-3/TRBV12-4	CASTWAQGGEQYF
.	TRBV2	CASSAQGTRNTIYF
.	TRBV12-3/TRBV12-4	CASSFSTVNTEAFF
.	TRBV6-1	CASSTRNTEAFF
.	TRBV2	CASKGDISTDTQYF
.	TRBV6-1	CASKGAGSQETQYF
.	TRBV10-3	CAISERENFNTEAFF
TRBD1	TRBV7-8	CASSSALGQDYGYTF
TRBD2	TRBV29-1	CSVEIGGTPETQYF
.	TRBV19	CASSIEFGGPNQPQHF
.	TRBV6-1	CASSGTDTSNYGYTF
.	TRBV19	CASGDTRNQPQHF
.	TRBV19	CASSGQGRVEQYF
.	TRBV6-5	CASSYSVGSPYEQYF
.	TRBV28	CASRYKLGSEETQYF
.	TRBV28	CASSDLGFWVSYEQYF
.	TRBV6-1	CASSARGRPGNSPLHF
.	TRBV28	CASSLFLSNQPQHF
.	TRBV5-1	CASSLAGLASGELFF
TRBD1	TRBV19	CASSISDRVGYEQYF
TRBD1	TRBV6-2/TRBV6-3	CASQERGQSHSGNTIYF
TRBD2	TRBV12-3/TRBV12-4	CASSFQSGGAETQYF
TRBD1	TRBV7-9	CASSTTGLEEQYF
.	TRBV19	CASSMGRPTEAFF
.	TRBV5-1	CASSFDQSGGYTF
.	TRBV10-3	CAISETTGSGGYTF
TRBD1	TRBV12-3/TRBV12-4	CASSRDRDSPLHF
.	TRBV2	CASRTGTINTEAFF
TRBD1	TRBV15	CATRTDRGSSEQYF
.	TRBV12-3/TRBV12-4	CASRRGPEETQYF
.	TRBV10-3	CAISEPDGSYNSPLHF
.	TRBV12-3/TRBV12-4	CASSPRGDFEQYF
.	TRBV15	CATSRIGHNQPQHF
.	TRBV27	CASSLFGQRDYEQYF
TRBD1	TRBV28	CASRDRVLETQYF
TRBD1	TRBV20-1	CSPTGMESWAKNIQYF
.	TRBV7-2	CASSFSQLNTGELFF
.	TRBV6-2/TRBV6-3	CASNEFNRDFYGYTF
TRBD1	TRBV6-1	CASRTLTGSNQPQHF
TRBD1	TRBV6-5	CASSSTSQGSGKNIQYF
.	TRBV12-3/TRBV12-4	CASSLGYLNTEAFF
TRBD1	TRBV12-3/TRBV12-4	CASSKTGYTEAFF
.	TRBV15	CATNREGGHQETQYF
.	TRBV5-8	CASSSLAQGSYSPLHF
TRBD2	TRBV6-5	CASELAGLEDTQYF
.	TRBV30	CAWTPSGLSYEQYF
.	TRBV29-1	CSVIASMNTEAFF
.	TRBV24-1	CATSGPGSYTF
.	TRBV27	CASSPLPGRGTEAFF
TRBD1	TRBV27	CASSPLGQGAQGYTF
.	TRBV19	CASSIFRGEGYEQYF
.	TRBV6-5	CATAVTATSYEQYF
.	TRBV13	CASSLGVSNTEAFF
.	TRBV4-1	CASSQRPLTYEQYF